This T cell receptor beta chain was identified during a study of cytotoxic CD8 clonotypes in ibrutinib-treated CLL. Study details: Responses: roughly 25 partial, 2 complete; after median approximately six years, 14 stayed remitted, approximately twelve progressed. General study results and limits: Baseline clonality was higher than in age-matched healthy donors and moved in step with circulating CD8+ T-cell counts. Private clonotypes, not public ones, expanded at ibrutinib response.

Repertoires were generated with immunoSEQ multiplex PCR, while TCRdb's copy carries only in-frame clones and drops some. The table records fewer than 300,000 clones, around 76% of them present only once. Remarks on this clone: Its antigen is still unknown.

The sample consisted of PBMCs, taken at disease progression, from a patient treated with ibrutinib. This TCR was sampled from a human donor with chronic lymphocytic leukemia.

The CDR3 loop is CASSLTGGHYGYTF. CDR3 sequence (DNA): TGTGCCAGCAGTTTAACGGGCGGACACTATGGCTACACCTTC. The gene calls are TRBV28 and TRBJ1-2; D is undetermined. Germline V gene data show CDR1 as MDHEN and CDR2 as SYDVKM. CDR3 length: 14 residues. Trimming took 2 bases from V and 3 from J, leaving 10 bases between them.